These 7 T cell receptor beta chains came from one sample sequenced in a study of cytomegalovirus exposure and HLA in healthy donors. Use of 60 Vbeta and 13 Jbeta primers characterized the PCR. The assay was immunoSEQ multiplex PCR, and TCRdb's table has in-frame clones only and misses some. Of approximately 200,000 clones in the sample, about 83% were seen once. Source material: PBMCs. These receptors came from a human donor in good health.

This clone has only one observation. The V gene is TRBV19, the J gene TRBJ2-2; 7 positions agree with TRBD1. CDR3 length: 14 residues. The V and J ends lost 6 bases and 1 base, in that order; junction bases with no gene match: 2. Germline V lookup: CDR1 LNHDA, CDR2 SQIVND (reference sequence). CDR3: CASRSGGNTGELFF. In DNA, the CDR3 is TGTGCCAGTAGGTCAGGGGGGAACACCGGGGAGCTGTTTTTT.

This clone was seen only once. The chain carries TRBV28 and TRBJ2-7, with a weak D call TRBD2 (5 bases). The CDR3 runs 17 residues. Trimming shortened V by 4 bases and J by 0 bases, and 19 bases separated the two germline ends. CDR1 is MDHEN, CDR2 SYDVKM, per germline. The CDR3 here is CASSYGKYGIFSYEQYF. CDR3 in DNA: TGTGCCAGCAGTTACGGGAAGTACGGGATATTCTCCTACGAGCAGTACTTC.

This clone was seen only a few times. The rearrangement joins TRBV5-1 to TRBJ1-1, with 10 bases that match TRBD1. V lost 3 bases, J lost 3 bases, and 5 bases stayed unmatched. The CDR3 contains 15 residues. The germline CDR1 and CDR2 sequences are SGHRS and YFSETQ. CDR3 loop: CASSSWTGGHTEAFF. As DNA, the CDR3 is TGCGCCAGCAGCTCATGGACAGGGGGACACACTGAAGCTTTCTTT.

This chain joins TRBV10-2 and TRBJ2-2; 10 positions match TRBD1. V shed 1 base and J 3 bases; nucleotides not matched to a gene: 2. Germline values: CDR1 WSHSY, CDR2 SAAADI. This CDR3 spans 16 amino acids. The CDR3 sequence is CASSEFGTGDTGELFF. CDR3 coding DNA: TGCGCCAGCAGTGAGTTCGGGACAGGGGACACCGGGGAGCTGTTTTTT.

The chain is built from TRBV7-9 and TRBJ2-7, with 7 bases matching TRBD2. V gave up 5 bases and J gave up 6 bases; unmatched junction bases: 13. This CDR3 is built from 15 residues. The V gene's germline CDR1 is SEHNR and CDR2 FQNEAQ (reference sequence). CDR3: CASSPLAVSPREQYF. In nucleotides, the CDR3 is TGTGCCAGCAGCCCTCTAGCGGTATCCCCCCGCGAGCAGTACTTC.

In this sample, this clone turned up a few times. The chain has TRBV30 and TRBJ2-2; 10 bases line up with TRBD2. The CDR3 is 15 amino acids. Unmatched junction bases numbered 6, after V lost 3 bases and J lost 5 bases. Germline values: CDR1 GTSNPN, CDR2 SVGIG (reference sequence). CDR3: CAWSRLSGRTGELFF. The CDR3 bases are TGTGCCTGGAGCCGCCTTAGCGGGAGGACCGGGGAGCTGTTTTTT. The full variable domain, with the rest looked up from reference TRBV30 and TRBJ2-2, is SQTIHQWPATLVQPVGSPLSLECTVEGTSNPNLYWYRQAAGRGLQLLFYSVGIGQISSEVPQNLSASRPQDRQFILSSKKLLLSDSGFYLCAWSRLSGRTGELFFGEGSRLTVL.

The gene calls are TRBV19 and TRBJ1-5; D gene uncertain. The CDR3 loop spans 15 amino acids. V dropped 5 bases and J dropped 0 bases, with 11 bases sitting between them. Germline V gene sequence: CDR1 LNHDA, CDR2 SQIVND (reference sequence). CDR3 coding DNA: TGTGCCAGTAGTTCCGCGGGGATTAGCAATCAGCCCCAGCATTTT. Translating gives CASSSAGISNQPQHF.